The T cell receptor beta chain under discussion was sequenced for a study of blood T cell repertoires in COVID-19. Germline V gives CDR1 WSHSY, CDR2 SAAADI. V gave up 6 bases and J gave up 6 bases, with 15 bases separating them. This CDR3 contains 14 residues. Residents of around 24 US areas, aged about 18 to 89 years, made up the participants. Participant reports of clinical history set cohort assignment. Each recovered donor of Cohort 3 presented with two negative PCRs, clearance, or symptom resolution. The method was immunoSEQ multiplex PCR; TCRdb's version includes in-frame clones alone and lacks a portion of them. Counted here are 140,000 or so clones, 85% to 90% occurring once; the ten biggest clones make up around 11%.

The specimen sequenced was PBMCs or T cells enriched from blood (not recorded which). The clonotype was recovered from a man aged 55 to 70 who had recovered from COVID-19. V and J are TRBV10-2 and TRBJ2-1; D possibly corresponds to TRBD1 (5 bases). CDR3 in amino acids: CASSPIGAPNEQFF. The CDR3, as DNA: TGCGCCAGCAGCCCCATAGGGGCCCCCAATGAGCAGTTCTTC.